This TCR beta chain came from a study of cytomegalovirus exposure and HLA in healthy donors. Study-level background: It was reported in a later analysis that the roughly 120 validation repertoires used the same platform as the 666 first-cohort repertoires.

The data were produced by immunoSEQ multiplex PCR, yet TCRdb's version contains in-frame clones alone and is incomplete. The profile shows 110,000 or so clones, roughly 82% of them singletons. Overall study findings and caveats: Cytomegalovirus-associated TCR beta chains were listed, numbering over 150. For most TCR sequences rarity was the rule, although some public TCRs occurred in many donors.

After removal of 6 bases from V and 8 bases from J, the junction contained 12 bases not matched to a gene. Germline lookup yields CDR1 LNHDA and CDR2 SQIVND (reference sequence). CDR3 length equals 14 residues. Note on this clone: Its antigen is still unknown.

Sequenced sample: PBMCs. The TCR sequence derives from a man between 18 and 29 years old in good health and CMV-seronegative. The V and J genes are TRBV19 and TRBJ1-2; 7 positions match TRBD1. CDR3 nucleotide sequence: TGTGCCAGTAGGAACAGGGGAAGAGAAGGAGGCTACACCTTC. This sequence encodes CASRNRGREGGYTF.